A selection of T cell receptor beta chains follows, all from one sample in a study of neurological immune-mediated disorders. TCRdb fed the 5' RACE reads into MiXCR, producing one record per CDR3 protein. Seen here are some 79,000 distinct CDR3 sequences, 11% to 15% observed once, and the top ten hold under 7%. The source material was PBMCs. These receptors came from a woman aged 45-65 years in good health. The CDR3 runs from the conserved cysteine through the conserved F or W. The D gene is left open where the match is weak. Only some rows state a clone size, as once, few, many or a class for expanded clones.

V,size,D,J,DNA,CDR3
TRBV5-1,-,TRBD2,TRBJ2-7,TGCGCCAGCAGCTCGGGACTAGCGGGAGCACGCGAGCAGTACTTC,CASSSGLAGAREQYF
TRBV5-1,-,-,TRBJ1-1,TGCGCCAGCAGCTCTCCGGATAAATTAACTGAAGCTTTCTTT,CASSSPDKLTEAFF
TRBV30,many,-,TRBJ1-5,TGTGCCTGGAGCCCGGGGTTCAATCAGCCCCAGCATTTT,CAWSPGFNQPQHF
TRBV28,many,TRBD2,TRBJ2-1,TGTGCCAGCAGTTTGGCGGGAGGGCCTTTAGATGAGCAGTTCTTC,CASSLAGGPLDEQFF
TRBV7-8,few,TRBD2,TRBJ2-7,TGTGCCAGCAGCCCGACGGGAGGGCCGGGGTACGAGCAGTACTTC,CASSPTGGPGYEQYF
TRBV5-1,few,-,TRBJ1-2,TGCGCCAGCAGCTTGGCCGCGAGGGGGGAGAACGGCTACACCTTC,CASSLAARGENGYTF
TRBV2,many,TRBD1,TRBJ2-3,TGTGCCAGCAGGGACAGGGGAGATACGCAGTATTTT,CASRDRGDTQYF
TRBV29-1,many,-,TRBJ1-2,TGCAGCGTTGAAGTCCAGGGTATTTACGGTGGCTACACCTTC,CSVEVQGIYGGYTF
TRBV3-1,many,TRBD2,TRBJ2-1,TGTGCCAGCAGCCACACTAGCGCGCCCGACAATGAGCAGTTCTTC,CASSHTSAPDNEQFF
TRBV24-1,many,-,TRBJ1-5,TGTGCCACCAGTGATTCCCGGGGAGGGGGGCAGCCCCAGCATTTT,CATSDSRGGGQPQHF
TRBV5-5,many,TRBD1,TRBJ2-7,TGTGCCAGCAGCTCGGGACAGGCCTCCTACGAGCAGTACTTC,CASSSGQASYEQYF
TRBV2,many,TRBD1,TRBJ1-2,TGTGCCAGCGGACAGGGCAACTATGGCTACACCTTC,CASGQGNYGYTF
TRBV2,many,TRBD2,TRBJ2-5,TGTGCCAGCACCGAAGGACTAGCGGGATTTGAGACCCAGTACTTC,CASTEGLAGFETQYF
TRBV12-3/TRBV12-4,many,-,TRBJ1-1,TGTGCCAGCAATAGGGACCCACTGGGCATGAACACTGAAGCTTTCTTT,CASNRDPLGMNTEAFF
TRBV28,many,TRBD2,TRBJ2-7,TGTGCCAGCAGTTTAACGACTAGCGGGAGCAGAGAGCAGTACTTC,CASSLTTSGSREQYF
TRBV5-1,many,-,TRBJ1-1,TGCGCCAGCAGCCTGTGGGCCAGGGTCACTGAAGCTTTCTTT,CASSLWARVTEAFF
TRBV20-1,many,-,TRBJ2-3,TGCAGTGCTAGAGCCCAGACAAGCTCCACAGATACGCAGTATTTT,CSARAQTSSTDTQYF